This TCR beta chain derives from a study of CD8 T cells in Susac syndrome. TEMRA cells were FACS-enriched, with CD8+ and CD4+ T cells isolated negatively. Reverse transcription of about 0.45 to 1 ug RNA was performed with random hexamers. Multiplex PCR with immunoSEQ amplified the TCR beta CDR3 across 54 Vbeta and 13 Jbeta. From the immunoSEQ multiplex PCR reads, TCRdb called clonotypes with MiXCR, one entry per CDR3 protein. The sample holds about 75,000 distinct CDR3 sequences, approximately 94% seen once. The CDR3 is made up of 16 amino acids. From germline, CDR1 is SGDLS and CDR2 YYNGEE. Trimming took off 0 bases at V and 5 bases at J, with 16 bases between the two ends.

The sequence derives from a human donor with Susac syndrome. The rearrangement links TRBV9 to TRBJ2-3; D not resolved. Sequencing input: CD8+ T cells from PBMCs. The CDR3 DNA is TGTGCCAGCAGCGTAGCGGGTCGAGTGACTCTAGATACGCAGTATTTT. Its translation is CASSVAGRVTLDTQYF.